Here is one T cell receptor (beta chain) with its context. The antigen remains unidentified. The data stem from a study of lymphopenia after photon versus proton radiotherapy. Notes on the study in general: Only patients who died were analyzed for survival; proton advantage is unproven. Photon-treated patients lost naive T cells and TCR diversity; proton-treated stayed stable. After lymphocyte nadir, photon-treated repertoires showed oligoclonal expansion, especially CD8+ Temra.

Only in-frame clones appear in the TCRdb table, and some are missing; sequencing was by immunoSEQ multiplex PCR. The data contain approximately 7,300 clones, about 92% of them seen just once; the ten biggest clones take up around 1.5%. The sequenced sample was peripheral blood, obtained from a patient treated with photon-based radiotherapy. The TCR comes from a woman in her forties or fifties with cholangiocarcinoma.

CDR3 protein: CASSQEEFYNEQFF. The CDR3 DNA sequence: TGTGCCAGCAGCCAAGAGGAGTTCTACAATGAGCAGTTCTTC. The chain couples TRBV14 to TRBJ2-1; unclear D gene. The CDR3 extends over 14 amino acids. Trimming cost V 0 bases and J 3 bases, with 6 bases left between them. Germline assignment: CDR1 SGHDN and CDR2 FVKESK.